This T cell receptor beta chain was retrieved from a study of regulatory and conventional T cells in RAG deficiency. Clones were sequenced by immunoSEQ multiplex PCR, and TCRdb holds only the in-frame ones, with some missing. The sample consists of 20,000 to 25,000 clones, around 92% of them appearing once. Conventional CD4+ T cells were sorted from blood as CD25-low CD127-high cells. The study's findings and limits: These Omenn syndrome Treg sorts may hold peripherally activated cells instead.

This CDR3 has 13 amino acids. Germline V gene sequence: CDR1 LNHDA, CDR2 SQIVND (reference sequence). The V end lost 6 bases, the J end lost 0 bases, and 6 bases lay between the germline ends. About this clone: Its target is unknown.

These data were also filed under a second study, of regulatory T cells. That investigation notes: Primers: 52 TRBV forward and 13 TRBJ reverse.

The gene calls are TRBV19 and TRBJ1-3; D call uncertain. This sequence originates from a human donor in good health. Sequencing input: CD4+ T cells sorted from blood. The CDR3 here is CASSGVSGNTIYF. CDR3 coding DNA: TGTGCCAGTAGCGGTGTCTCTGGAAACACCATATATTTT.